These 14 T cell receptor beta chains were all obtained from the same sample, sequenced in a study of graft-versus-host responses after intestinal transplantation. For these receptors, no antigen is known. TCRdb's copy holds only in-frame clones and misses some; the assay was immunoSEQ multiplex PCR. There are 35,000 to 50,000 clones in the sample; 90% to 95% occur only once, and less than 0.25% lies in the top ten. This material consisted of unstimulated CD8+ T cells sorted from spleen or lymph node cells, taken before transplant. These receptors all come from a human donor who was the organ donor for an intestinal transplant.

The chain has TRBV5-1 and TRBJ1-2; no clear D. Germline V lookup: CDR1 SGHRS, CDR2 YFSETQ. Between the trimmed V and J ends, which lost 4 bases and 4 bases, there was a span of 11 bases. The CDR3 runs 13 residues. In DNA, the CDR3 is TGCGCCAGCAGCGTAGGTCAGTCCTATGGCTACACCTTC. Its translation is CASSVGQSYGYTF.

This sequence joins TRBV23-1 and TRBJ2-2; 7 bases line up with TRBD1. TRBV23-1 is classed as an ORF, of uncertain function. The CDR3 consists of 16 residues. V was pared by 10 bases and J by 0 bases, with 11 bases of the junction left unmatched. CDR3 sequence: CATWIRDSPNTGELFF. The CDR3 DNA reads TGCGCCACCTGGATACGGGACAGTCCGAACACCGGGGAGCTGTTTTTT.

This clone appeared a single time. Lacking the conserved final phenylalanine or tryptophan, this CDR3 likely reflects a read error. This chain connects TRBV5-4 to TRBJ1-2; D is ambiguous. Per the germline V gene, CDR1 is SGHNT and CDR2 is YYREEE (reference sequence). This CDR3 region has 14 residues. With 0 bases removed from V and 6 bases from J, the gap between germline ends came to 12 bases. The CDR3 coding sequence is TGTGCCAGCAGCTTGGTAGAGTCGGGAAATGGCTACACCCTC. This translates into CASSLVESGNGYTL.

V and J are TRBV6-5 and TRBJ2-2; D might be TRBD1 or TRBD2, each matching 6 bases. The CDR3 totals 15 residues. The germline CDR1 and CDR2 sequences are MNHEY and SVGAGI. The ends were cut back, 6 bases at V and 5 bases at J, with 16 bases in the middle. CDR3 coding DNA: TGTGCCAGCAGCCTCGTCGGGGGCGCGACCGGGGAGCTGTTTTTT. The encoded protein is CASSLVGGATGELFF.

The chain is built from TRBV4-3 and TRBJ2-3; 7 nucleotides line up with TRBD2. Germline CDR1 LGHNA, CDR2 YSLEER. Trimming removed 0 bases from V and 6 bases from J; junction bases left unmatched: 9. This CDR3 is 16 amino acids long. The CDR3 here is CASSQDNLGTMDTQYF. The CDR3 nucleotides read TGCGCCAGCAGCCAAGATAACCTAGGGACTATGGATACGCAGTATTTT.

J is TRBJ2-5 and V is TRBV4-3; D is possibly TRBD1 (6 bases). CDR1 and CDR2 (germline): LGHNA, YSLEER. Trimming stripped 1 base from V and 1 base from J, with 7 bases between. The CDR3 totals 14 residues. CDR3 nucleotides: TGCGCCAGCAGCCAAGTAGGGGGCCAAGAGACCCAGTACTTC. Translated: CASSQVGGQETQYF.

The chain carries TRBV7-6 and TRBJ2-5; 7 positions match TRBD2. The V gene end was trimmed by 1 base and the J gene end by 10 bases; junction bases not matched to a gene: 3. Germline values: CDR1 SGHVS, CDR2 FNYEAQ. This CDR3 region has 12 residues. As DNA, the CDR3 is TGTGCCAGCAGCTTAGGGGGGGGGATCCAGTACTTC. Protein product: CASSLGGGIQYF.

This rearrangement joins TRBV2 to TRBJ2-3; a weak D match, TRBD2 (5 bases). Germline V gene lookup returns CDR1 SNHLY and CDR2 FYNNEI. CDR3 length: 14 amino acids. V gave up 1 base and J gave up 3 bases, with 8 bases separating them. As DNA, the CDR3 is TGTGCCAGCAGTGAAGTGGGGAGAACAGATACGCAGTATTTT. Residues: CASSEVGRTDTQYF.

The chain employs TRBV30 and TRBJ2-7; 8 bases are a match to TRBD1. Losses at the gene ends were 2 bases for V and 3 bases for J; bases not matched to a gene: 3. CDR1 and CDR2 from the germline V gene are GTSNPN and SVGIG (reference sequence). The CDR3 has 13 residues. The CDR3 DNA reads as TGTGCCTGGAGTTTTGGACAGGGCTACGAGCAGTACTTC. Its protein is CAWSFGQGYEQYF. The variable domain in full, completed from reference TRBV30 and TRBJ2-7, reads SQTIHQWPATLVQPVGSPLSLECTVEGTSNPNLYWYRQAAGRGLQLLFYSVGIGQISSEVPQNLSASRPQDRQFILSSKKLLLSDSGFYLCAWSFGQGYEQYFGPGTRLTVT.

The chain joins TRBV4-3 to TRBJ2-7; 11 bases agree with TRBD2. The CDR3 totals 16 residues. J was trimmed by 2 bases and V by 4 bases; bases with no gene match: 7. CDR1 is LGHNA and CDR2 is YSLEER in the germline V gene. For the CDR3, the DNA is TGCGCCAGCAGCCGAAAAGGTAGCGGGGGGGCCTACGAGCAGTACTTC. Its translation: CASSRKGSGGAYEQYF.

The rearrangement uses TRBV21-1 and TRBJ1-1; the D segment call TRBD1 is taken from the table without a DNA check. TRBV21-1 corresponds to a pseudogene. This CDR3 is 17 amino acids long. The CDR3 is CASTLLTTGERNTEAFF. As DNA, the CDR3 is TGTGCCAGCACGCTCCTAACGACAGGGGAAAGGAACACTGAAGCTTTCTTT.

The chain uses TRBV5-6 and TRBJ2-7; 12 positions match TRBD2. Germline lookup yields CDR1 SGHDT and CDR2 YYEEEE. The V gene end was trimmed by 4 bases and the J gene end by 5 bases; junction bases not matched to a gene: 7. The CDR3 has 15 amino acids. The CDR3 loop reads CASSPSGGAFNEQYF. CDR3 bases: TGTGCCAGCAGCCCTAGCGGGGGGGCCTTTAACGAGCAGTACTTC. The entire variable domain, with the rest obtained from reference TRBV5-6 and TRBJ2-7, is as follows: DAGVTQSPTHLIKTRGQQVTLRCSPKSGHDTVSWYQQALGQGPQFIFQYYEEEERQRGNFPDRFSGHQFPNYSSELNVNALLLGDSALYLCASSPSGGAFNEQYFGPGTRLTVT.

This chain links TRBV11-2 with TRBJ1-4, with no clear D. This CDR3 spans 15 amino acids. V was pared by 1 base and J by 0 bases, with 6 bases between. The germline V gene encodes CDR1 SGHAT and CDR2 FQNNGV. CDR3 loop: CASSLVGSTNEKLFF. The CDR3 DNA reads as TGTGCCAGCAGCTTAGTAGGGTCAACTAATGAAAAACTGTTTTTT.

The rearrangement links TRBV5-6 to TRBJ1-2; TRBD1 aligns across 8 bases. CDR3 length: 15 amino acids. In germline, CDR1 is SGHDT, CDR2 YYEEEE. V gave up 0 bases and J gave up 2 bases; unmatched junction bases: 3. The CDR3 bases are TGTGCCAGCAGCTTGGGGACAGGGAGAAACTATGGCTACACCTTC. Amino acid sequence: CASSLGTGRNYGYTF.